A single sample gave rise to the 14 T cell receptor beta chains below, sequenced in a study of post-analysis software for immune sequencing data. Unique molecular identifiers were built into the TCR beta cDNA libraries. TCRdb reanalysed the PCR reads using MiXCR and keeps one entry per CDR3 protein. Of roughly 430,000 distinct CDR3 sequences listed, 39% are singletons. These TCRs' antigens remain unknown. Study outcomes and limitations: Controls had lower frequencies than patients of roughly five TRBV segments, which included TRBV5-6, TRBV5-1 and TRBV20-1.

Sequences were obtained from blood. The receptors derive from a girl aged 2 to 10 with multiple sclerosis.

The chain employs TRBV4-1 and TRBJ1-2; no clear D gene. With 4 bases removed from V and 8 bases from J, the gap between germline ends came to 17 bases. CDR1 MGHRA and CDR2 YSYEKL come from the germline V gene. The CDR3 is made up of 14 amino acids. CDR3 nucleotides: TGCGCCAGCAGCCTTAGCCCGGAGGCGGGAGGCTACACCTTC. Its protein is CASSLSPEAGGYTF.

This clonotype was counted only a few times. V and J are TRBV12-5 and TRBJ2-7; D ambiguous. Germline V gene lookup returns CDR1 LGHNT and CDR2 FRNRAP. V was clipped by 1 base and J by 4 bases, with 8 bases between them. The CDR3 loop spans 13 amino acids. For the CDR3, the DNA is TGTGCTAGTGGTTTGGGACCCCCATACGAGCAGTACTTC. It specifies CASGLGPPYEQYF.

The chain joins TRBV5-1 to TRBJ2-5; 8 bases match TRBD1. The CDR3 sequence is 15 residues long. Trimming removed 4 bases from V and 4 bases from J; junction bases left unmatched: 9. CDR1 and CDR2 from the germline V gene are SGHRS and YFSETQ. The CDR3 DNA follows: TGCGCCAGCAGCCGACCGGACAGGGAAGGAGAGACCCAGTACTTC. It codes for CASSRPDREGETQYF.

Only a few counts were recorded for this clonotype. The V and J genes are TRBV7-2 and TRBJ2-7; D may correspond to TRBD1 or TRBD2 (5 bases each). The CDR3 spans 14 residues. The V end lost 1 base, the J end lost 7 bases, and 14 bases lay between the germline ends. Germline values: CDR1 SGHTA, CDR2 FQGNSA. CDR3 nucleotide sequence: TGTGCCAGCAGCTTAGTTCGGGACCCTCGGGAGCAGTACTTC. Its protein product is CASSLVRDPREQYF. Full variable domain (outside the CDR3, taken from reference TRBV7-2 and TRBJ2-7): GAGVSQSPSNKVTEKGKDVELRCDPISGHTALYWYRQSLGQGLEFLIYFQGNSAPDKSGLPSDRFSAERTGGSVSTLTIQRTQQEDSAVYLCASSLVRDPREQYFGPGTRLTVT.

This clonotype was detected a few times. The gene calls are TRBV7-9 and TRBJ2-5; weak D call: TRBD2 (6 bases). Germline-derived CDR1 and CDR2 are SEHNR and FQNEAQ (reference sequence). With 7 bases removed from V and 3 bases from J, the gap between germline ends came to 12 bases. CDR3 length: 13 amino acids. The CDR3 bases are TGTGCCAGCACCTTTAGCGGAAAAGAGACCCAGTACTTC. Its protein is CASTFSGKETQYF. The full variable domain, with the rest looked up from reference TRBV7-9 and TRBJ2-5, is DTGVSQNPRHKITKRGQNVTFRCDPISEHNRLYWYRQTLGQGPEFLTYFQNEAQLEKSRLLSDRFSAERPKGSFSTLEIQRTEQGDSAMYLCASTFSGKETQYFGPGTRLLVL.

V is TRBV5-1 and J is TRBJ2-3; TRBD2 matches 9 bases. Looked up from germline, CDR1 is SGHRS and CDR2 is YFSETQ. This CDR3 has 16 residues. The trim removed 0 bases at V and 1 base at J, leaving 3 bases unmatched. The CDR3 DNA follows: TGCGCCAGCAGCTTGGTGGCTAGCGGGGGCACAGATACGCAGTATTTT. This encodes CASSLVASGGTDTQYF. Variable domain in full (rest from reference TRBV5-1 and TRBJ2-3): KAGVTQTPRYLIKTRGQQVTLSCSPISGHRSVSWYQQTPGQGLQFLFEYFSETQRNKGNFPGRFSGRQFSNSRSEMNVSTLELGDSALYLCASSLVASGGTDTQYFGPGTRLTVL.

This sequence joins TRBV12-3 or TRBV12-4 and TRBJ2-5; D gene unclear. This CDR3 region has 14 residues. With 0 bases removed from V and 5 bases from J, the gap between germline ends came to 10 bases. The CDR3 sequence: CASSLALTLETQYF. The CDR3 region has the DNA TGTGCCAGCAGTTTAGCGTTAACCCTCGAGACCCAGTACTTC.

The gene calls are TRBV15 and TRBJ2-7; the match to TRBD2 covers 8 bases. The CDR3 contains 19 residues. V shed 0 bases and J 0 bases; nucleotides not matched to a gene: 13. Germline values: CDR1 LNHNV, CDR2 YYDKDF (reference sequence). CDR3 in amino acids: CATSRDIQAAGGYSYEQYF. The DNA of the CDR3 is TGTGCCACCAGCAGAGATATACAGGCGGCGGGGGGCTACTCCTACGAGCAGTACTTC.

This clonotype was picked up a small number of times. The chain uses TRBV6-2 or TRBV6-3 and TRBJ2-1; tentative D call: TRBD2 (5 bases). Trimming stripped 2 bases from V and 3 bases from J, with 14 bases between. Germline CDR1 and CDR2: MNHEY and SVGEGT. The CDR3 is 16 amino acids. CDR3 residues: CASSYHGRASYNEQFF. CDR3 DNA sequence: TGTGCCAGCAGTTACCACGGGCGGGCAAGCTACAATGAGCAGTTCTTC.

V usage is TRBV7-2 and J usage is TRBJ2-1; TRBD2 aligns across 12 bases. Looked up from germline, CDR1 is SGHTA and CDR2 is FQGNSA. Trimming removed 7 bases from V and 2 bases from J; junction bases left unmatched: 18. The CDR3 has 20 amino acids. The CDR3 loop reads CASTLPPGASGRAAYNEQFF. The DNA of the CDR3 is TGTGCCAGCACCCTCCCCCCGGGGGCTAGCGGGAGGGCCGCCTACAATGAGCAGTTCTTC.

In the case of this clonotype: An end of the junction does not agree with germline; a read error may underlie this. CDR3 sequence reads: CASFSGTVYNEKFF. The CDR3 DNA reads as TGCGCCAGCTTCTCCGGGACAGTCTATAATGAGAAGTTCTTC. J is TRBJ2-1 and V is TRBV5-1, with TRBD1 matching 7 bases. Germline CDR1 is SGHRS and CDR2 is YFSETQ. This CDR3 is 14 amino acids long.

V gene TRBV11-2 combines with J gene TRBJ2-1; D gene uncertain. This CDR3 has 14 amino acids. Germline V gene sequence: CDR1 SGHAT, CDR2 FQNNGV. Trimming took off 2 bases at V and 6 bases at J, with 11 bases between the two ends. Here the CDR3 DNA reads TGTGCCAGCAGCTTATCCGCTATTTCCAATGAGCAGTTCTTC. Translated: CASSLSAISNEQFF.

The chain uses TRBV15 and TRBJ1-5, with D possibly matching TRBD1 (6 bases). The V end was cut by 0 bases, the J end by 5 bases, with 23 bases between. Germline V gene data show CDR1 as LNHNV and CDR2 as YYDKDF (reference sequence). The CDR3 sequence is 19 residues long. This CDR3 is CATSREYPLKTGIDQPQHF. DNA of the CDR3: TGTGCCACCAGCAGAGAGTACCCGTTGAAGACAGGAATCGATCAGCCCCAGCATTTT.

The chain carries TRBV6-5 and TRBJ1-1, with D tentatively TRBD1 (5 bases). Trimming cost V 5 bases and J 2 bases, with 12 bases left between them. The CDR3 totals 14 residues. Germline loops: CDR1 MNHEY, CDR2 SVGAGI. The CDR3 loop is CASSPQGFNTEAFF. CDR3 nucleotide sequence: TGTGCCAGCAGTCCCCAGGGATTCAACACTGAAGCTTTCTTT.